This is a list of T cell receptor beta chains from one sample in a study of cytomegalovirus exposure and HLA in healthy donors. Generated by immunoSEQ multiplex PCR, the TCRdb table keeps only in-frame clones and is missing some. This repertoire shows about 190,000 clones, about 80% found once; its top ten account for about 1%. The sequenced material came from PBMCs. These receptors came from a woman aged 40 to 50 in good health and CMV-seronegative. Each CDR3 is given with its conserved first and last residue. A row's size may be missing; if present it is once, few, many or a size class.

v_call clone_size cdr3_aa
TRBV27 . CASSFQADRTSSGYTF
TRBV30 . CAWSVQGRHYGYTF
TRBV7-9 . CASSSLGSQPQHF
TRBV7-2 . CASSLDQKPQHF
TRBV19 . CASSIIGQGNEKLFF
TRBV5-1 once CASSWTGGHNEQFF
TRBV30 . CAWSTGQGWTDTQYF
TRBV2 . CASSPPLGVTGGNYGYTF
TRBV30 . CAWIPGQGRSGANVLTF
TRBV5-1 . CASSLVTTGNGEQYF
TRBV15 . CATSRWTGGAEAFF
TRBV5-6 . CASSFLDRGNTGELFF
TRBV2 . CAPGGIAGEDTQYF
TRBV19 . CASSTYRGRGNTIYF
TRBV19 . CASSIEQGYQPQHF
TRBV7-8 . CASSLARTSGSGAETQYF
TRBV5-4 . CASSFSSGSYNEQFF
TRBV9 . CASSTGGSYGYTF
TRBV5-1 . CASSLGQLGGGQETQYF
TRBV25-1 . CASSGRDSWNTEAFF
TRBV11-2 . CASSYDRGKGNIQYF
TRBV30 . CAWSLQGRETQYF
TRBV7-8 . CASSLNGRGDNEQFF
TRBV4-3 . CASSQDRLAGDEQYF
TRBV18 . CASSPPIGADTEAFF
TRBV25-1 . CASSTLGATSYTF
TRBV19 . CASSSPRGLVSEAFF
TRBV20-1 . CSANSAETQYF
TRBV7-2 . CASSPGGGLGEKLFF
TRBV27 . CASSLGQRHYGYTF
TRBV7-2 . CASSLARDPYNEQFF
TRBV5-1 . CASSPIEGAGSGEKLFF
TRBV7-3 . CASSERTVSTDTQYF